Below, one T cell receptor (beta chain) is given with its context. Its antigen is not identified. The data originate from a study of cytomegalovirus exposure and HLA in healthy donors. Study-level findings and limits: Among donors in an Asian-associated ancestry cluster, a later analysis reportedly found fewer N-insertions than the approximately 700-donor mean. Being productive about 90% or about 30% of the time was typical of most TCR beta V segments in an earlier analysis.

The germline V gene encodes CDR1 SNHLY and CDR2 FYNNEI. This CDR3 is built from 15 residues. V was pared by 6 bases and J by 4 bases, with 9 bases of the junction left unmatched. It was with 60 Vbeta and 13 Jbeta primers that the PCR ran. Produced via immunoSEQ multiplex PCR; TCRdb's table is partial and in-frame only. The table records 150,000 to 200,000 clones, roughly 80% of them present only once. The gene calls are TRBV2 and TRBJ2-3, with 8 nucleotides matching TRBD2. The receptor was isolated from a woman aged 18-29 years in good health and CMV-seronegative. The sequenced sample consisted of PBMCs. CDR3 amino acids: CASRGGAGDADTQYF. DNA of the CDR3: TGTGCCAGCAGGGGGGGAGCGGGAGACGCAGATACGCAGTATTTT.